This TCR beta chain is from a study of blood T cell repertoires in COVID-19. Overall study: Donors in the United States, Italy and Spain gave samples during acute or convalescent COVID-19. PBMCs, B-cell-depleted T cells, or T cells provided the cDNA or gDNA that made up the material.

Germline V CDR1 and CDR2: SGHVS, FNYEAQ. The CDR3 has 17 residues. V was clipped by 6 bases and J by 0 bases, with 21 bases between them. As originally analysed: Counts of nucleated cells, estimated from reference gene primer amplification, were obtained. Measured with immunoSEQ multiplex PCR; TCRdb has only the in-frame clones, and not every one. V, J and clone size reflect that table, while D and trimming were determined from the DNA. Found here are 70,000 or so clones, around 90% of them singletons; the top ten hold around 9%. Sequences were obtained from peripheral blood. The rearrangement links TRBV7-6 to TRBJ2-7, with a possible D match to TRBD2 (7 bases). The TCR was taken from a human donor in a cohort sampled during active COVID-19. The CDR3 DNA sequence: TGTGCCAGCAGTTCTGGTCGAGGGGGGGAGGACTCCTACGAGCAGTACTTC. It encodes CASSSGRGGEDSYEQYF.